These T cell receptor beta chains were read from a single sample in a study of shared clonotypes between healthy human individuals. The repertoire was sequenced with immunoSEQ multiplex PCR; TCRdb's copy has only in-frame clones and lacks some. The sample lists millions of clones, about 95% seen once, with about 1.1% in the top ten. Sequencing was carried out using naive CD8+ T cells sorted from blood. All receptors come from a man between 18 and 35 years old in good health. CDR3s include the opening cysteine and the closing phenylalanine or tryptophan. D genes are given only for firm matches. Rows may omit the clone size; those that give it use once, few, many or a size class.

j_gene	d_gene	v_gene	abundance	CDR3nt	CDR3aa
TRBJ2-7	TRBD1	TRBV19	.	TGTGCCAGTAGTATAGCGAGCGAGGGGGCGTCCGAGCAGTACTTC	CASSIASEGASEQYF
TRBJ1-5	.	TRBV6-5	.	TGTGCCAGCAGTTACAACAGCAATCAGCCCCAGCATTTT	CASSYNSNQPQHF
TRBJ2-1	TRBD2	TRBV27	.	TGTGCCAGCAGTTTCCTTGGACTAGCAGACAATGAGCAGTTCTTC	CASSFLGLADNEQFF
TRBJ2-5	.	TRBV12-5	.	TGTGCTAGTGGTTTGGTAGACGTTTGGGGCCAAGAGACCCAGTACTTC	CASGLVDVWGQETQYF
TRBJ2-1	.	TRBV9	.	TGTGCCAGCAGCGGCTCTAGCTACAATGAGCAGTTCTTC	CASSGSSYNEQFF
TRBJ1-2	.	TRBV15	.	TGTGCCACCAGCACAGACAGAAACTATGGCTACACCTTC	CATSTDRNYGYTF
TRBJ2-1	TRBD1	TRBV5-6	.	TGTGCCAGCAGCCCGCGGGACAGGGACAATGAGCAGTTCTTC	CASSPRDRDNEQFF
TRBJ2-2	.	TRBV27	.	TGTGCCAGCAGCCCGTTCGCGGAGGGGACCGGGGAGCTGTTTTTT	CASSPFAEGTGELFF
TRBJ1-1	.	TRBV6-5	.	TGTGCCAGCAGTTACTCCTTGTACACTGAAGCTTTCTTT	CASSYSLYTEAFF
TRBJ2-5	TRBD1	TRBV2	.	TGTGCCAGCAGCAAGACCGGGACAGCGAACCAAGAGACCCAGTACTTC	CASSKTGTANQETQYF
TRBJ2-3	TRBD2	TRBV9	.	TGTGCCAGCAGCGGACCTATTAGCGGGGGGGCCGATACGCAGTATTTT	CASSGPISGGADTQYF
TRBJ1-5	.	TRBV19	.	TGTGCCAGTAGTGAAACAGGGTACGGCAATCAGCCCCAGCATTTT	CASSETGYGNQPQHF
TRBJ2-3	TRBD1	TRBV13	.	TGTGCCAGCAGAGATTGGACAGGGGTGACAGATACGCAGTATTTT	CASRDWTGVTDTQYF
TRBJ2-7	TRBD2	TRBV6-1	.	TGTGCCAGCGTTGGGACTAGCGGGGCATACGAGCAGTACTTC	CASVGTSGAYEQYF
TRBJ2-3	TRBD2	TRBV7-9	.	TGTGCCAGCAGCTTCGCCCTAGCGGGGGCTTACACAGATACGCAGTATTTT	CASSFALAGAYTDTQYF
TRBJ1-6	TRBD1	TRBV13	.	TGTGCCAGCAGCCCAGGGGGGGAACCCCTCCACTTT	CASSPGGEPLHF
TRBJ2-2	.	TRBV9	once	TGTGCCAGCAGCGTAGTGGTGGGTGGCACCGGGGAGCTGTTTTTT	CASSVVVGGTGELFF
TRBJ2-2	TRBD2	TRBV9	.	TGTGCCAGCAAGCCCACCGGGGGGGGCGGCACCGGGGAGCTGTTTTTT	CASKPTGGGGTGELFF
TRBJ2-7	TRBD1	TRBV28	once	TGTGCCAGCAGTATGGGACAGGGGTACGACTACGAGCAGTACTTC	CASSMGQGYDYEQYF
TRBJ1-3	.	TRBV13	.	TGTGCCAGCAGCTTAGGGACCTCTGGAAACACCATATATTTT	CASSLGTSGNTIYF
TRBJ2-5	TRBD1	TRBV6-5	.	TGTGCCAGCAGCTACGACAGGGTAGGAGAGACCCAGTACTTC	CASSYDRVGETQYF
TRBJ2-7	.	TRBV27	.	TGTGCCAGCAGGCCCCGTTTGGACACCACCTACGAGCAGTACTTC	CASRPRLDTTYEQYF
TRBJ1-6	.	TRBV7-8	.	TGTGCCAGCAGTGAACAGGGCATATCACGGCCCCTCCACTTT	CASSEQGISRPLHF
TRBJ2-3	.	TRBV29-1	.	TGCAGCGTTGAAGATCCTGACAGTCCATACGGAGCAGATACGCAGTATTTT	CSVEDPDSPYGADTQYF
TRBJ1-4	.	TRBV12-5	.	TGTGCTAGTGGTTTGCCCAGGGGAAAACTGTTTTTT	CASGLPRGKLFF
TRBJ1-4	.	TRBV27	.	TGTGCCAGCAGACTTACACTGCTGACTAATGAAAAACTGTTTTTT	CASRLTLLTNEKLFF
TRBJ2-1	TRBD2	TRBV28	.	TGTGCCAGCTACGGGACTAGCCCAACCGTTGGGAATGAGCAGTTCTTC	CASYGTSPTVGNEQFF
TRBJ1-2	TRBD1	TRBV30	.	TGTGCCTGGAGTGTAATGGACAGGGGGCGAGGCTATGGCTACACCTTC	CAWSVMDRGRGYGYTF
TRBJ2-5	.	TRBV11-2	.	TGTGCCAGCAGCTTAGGCACAGGCAAAGAGACCCAGTACTTC	CASSLGTGKETQYF
TRBJ1-5	TRBD1	TRBV11-2	.	TGTGCCAGCAGCTTAAACGAGGGGGCGGGTCAGCCCCAGCATTTT	CASSLNEGAGQPQHF
TRBJ2-3	TRBD2	TRBV5-1	once	TGCGCCAGCAGCTCCGGACTAGCCCATAGCACAGATACGCAGTATTTT	CASSSGLAHSTDTQYF
TRBJ2-7	TRBD2	TRBV4-3	.	TGCGCCAGCAGCCAAGATACTAGCGAGGGTTACGAGCAGTACTTC	CASSQDTSEGYEQYF
TRBJ1-5	.	TRBV2	.	TGTGCCAGCAGATTAGGCGCAGGGTCCATTGGCAATCAGCCCCAGCATTTT	CASRLGAGSIGNQPQHF
TRBJ2-5	.	TRBV7-3	.	TGTGCCAGCAGTTTGGGGCGAACAGGGAACCAAGAGACCCAGTACTTC	CASSLGRTGNQETQYF
TRBJ1-4	.	TRBV7-6	.	TGTGCCAGCAGCGTTGGCGTAGGGTTAACTGCAACTAATGAAAAACTGTTTTTT	CASSVGVGLTATNEKLFF
TRBJ1-1	.	TRBV19	.	TGTGCCAGTAGTCCCGACTTGGAGACTGAAGCTTTCTTT	CASSPDLETEAFF